Presented here are 17 T cell receptor beta chains from one specimen sequenced in a study of T cell changes during pregnancy in multiple sclerosis. Produced via immunoSEQ multiplex PCR; TCRdb's table is partial and in-frame only. This table holds approximately 88,000 clones, around 94% found once. The sample in question was peripheral blood, obtained in the third trimester of pregnancy. These receptors all stem from a female donor with multiple sclerosis, enrolled in a pregnancy study.

The chain uses TRBV6-6 and TRBJ2-7; TRBD1 might be the D (6 bases). Trimming cost V 1 base and J 0 bases, with 10 bases left between them. The CDR3 is made up of 15 amino acids. Germline CDR1 reads MNHNY; CDR2 reads SVGAGI (reference sequence). The CDR3 sequence is CASSYFGQSSYEQYF. The CDR3 DNA sequence: TGTGCCAGCAGTTACTTTGGACAGTCCTCCTACGAGCAGTACTTC.

This chain uses TRBV9 with TRBJ2-7, with 7 bases fitting TRBD1. The J segment lost 0 bases and the V segment lost 3 bases, leaving 3 bases of the junction unmatched. The CDR3 is 14 residues long. Germline V gives CDR1 SGDLS, CDR2 YYNGEE. The CDR3 spells CASSAGQISYEQYF. CDR3 nucleotides: TGTGCCAGCAGCGCGGGACAGATCTCCTACGAGCAGTACTTC.

This clone was counted only a few times. This sequence joins TRBV13 and TRBJ1-1; a weak D match, TRBD1 (5 bases). Deletions cut 5 bases from V and 8 bases from J, with 12 bases between. Germline CDR1 PRHDT, CDR2 FYEKMQ (reference sequence). The CDR3 runs 12 residues. This CDR3 is CASSRTSGEAFF. In DNA, the CDR3 is TGTGCCAGCAGCAGAACCTCAGGGGAAGCTTTCTTT.

The V call is TRBV5-6, the J call TRBJ2-5; 7 bases match TRBD1. The CDR3 totals 14 residues. Per the germline V gene, CDR1 is SGHDT and CDR2 is YYEEEE. V lost 5 bases, J lost 5 bases, and 9 bases stayed unmatched. CDR3 bases: TGTGCCAGCAGTCGGACTCAGGGGGAGGAGACCCAGTACTTC. This codes for CASSRTQGEETQYF.

The rearrangement joins TRBV28 to TRBJ1-2; no definite D call. CDR3 size: 13 residues. CDR1 MDHEN and CDR2 SYDVKM come from the germline V gene. Between the trimmed V and J ends, which lost 2 bases and 6 bases, there was a span of 10 bases. In nucleotides, the CDR3 is TGTGCCAGCAGTTTAGCCCCTGCAGATGGCTACACCTTC. It codes for CASSLAPADGYTF.

The chain is built from TRBV15 and TRBJ2-7; TRBD2 agrees at 10 bases. Germline CDR1 and CDR2: LNHNV and YYDKDF (reference sequence). The CDR3 runs to 14 residues. Losses at the gene ends were 0 bases for V and 4 bases for J; bases not matched to a gene: 0. This CDR3 reads CATSRETSGYEQYF. The CDR3 nucleotides are TGTGCCACCAGCAGAGAGACTAGCGGGTACGAGCAGTACTTC.

This clone has only a few counts. The V and J genes are TRBV30 and TRBJ1-4; D gene unclear. Germline V gives CDR1 GTSNPN, CDR2 SVGIG (reference sequence). The ends were cut back, 2 bases at V and 2 bases at J, with 15 bases in the middle. The CDR3 extends over 16 amino acids. CDR3 bases: TGTGCCTGGAGTTGGGTCGGCGGGCCCACTAATGAAAAACTGTTTTTT. Amino acids: CAWSWVGGPTNEKLFF.

This clone was seen more than once but under ten times. This chain links TRBV19 with TRBJ1-2, with a weak D call TRBD1 (6 bases). Trimming shortened V by 2 bases and J by 6 bases, and 16 bases separated the two germline ends. The CDR3 spans 15 residues. Germline assignment: CDR1 LNHDA and CDR2 SQIVND (reference sequence). The CDR3 sequence: CASSIRGGGLDGYTF. The CDR3 DNA is TGTGCCAGTAGTATACGTGGCGGGGGGCTCGATGGCTACACCTTC.

This chain uses TRBV7-3 with TRBJ2-1; 9 bases match TRBD2. V shed 2 bases and J 4 bases; nucleotides not matched to a gene: 3. The germline gives CDR1 SGHTA, CDR2 FQGTGA. The CDR3 length is 15 residues. The CDR3 is CASSLLAGIYNEQFF. The CDR3 nucleotides read TGTGCCAGCAGCTTACTAGCGGGGATATACAATGAGCAGTTCTTC.

V is TRBV6-5 and J is TRBJ2-7, with 7 bases matching TRBD1. V lost 0 bases to trimming and J lost 6 bases; unmatched junction nucleotides: 8. Germline V gives CDR1 MNHEY, CDR2 SVGAGI. The CDR3 spans 15 residues. This CDR3 reads CASSYSRQGLGEQYF. The CDR3 bases are TGTGCCAGCAGTTACTCCCGACAGGGCTTGGGCGAGCAGTACTTC.

This clone is a singleton in its sample. The chain employs TRBV5-6 and TRBJ1-2; 7 bases are shared with TRBD1. The CDR3 spans 18 residues. With V trimmed by 3 bases and J by 3 bases, 17 bases remained unmatched. Germline assignment: CDR1 SGHDT and CDR2 YYEEEE. The CDR3: CASSSPRRQGDDYYGYTF. CDR3 in DNA: TGTGCCAGCAGCTCCCCACGGCGTCAGGGGGACGACTACTATGGCTACACCTTC.

This sequence joins TRBV30 and TRBJ1-1; D is undetermined. Germline CDR1 reads GTSNPN; CDR2 reads SVGIG (reference sequence). V lost 0 bases, J lost 1 base, and 6 bases lay in between. This CDR3 is built from 13 residues. The CDR3, as DNA: TGTGCCTGGAGTGTAAGGAGGAACACTGAAGCTTTCTTT. Translated, it gives CAWSVRRNTEAFF.

CDR3 sequence (DNA): TGTGCCAGCAGCCCTCGGACAGGGCAAGAGACCCAGTACTTC. Translated: CASSPRTGQETQYF. The chain uses TRBV7-2 and TRBJ2-5, with 8 bases matching TRBD1. The CDR3 sequence is 14 residues long. Germline values: CDR1 SGHTA, CDR2 FQGNSA. V shed 5 bases, J shed 2 bases, and the junction held 4 bases outside the gene matches.

This sequence joins TRBV4-3 and TRBJ2-1, with D uncertain. Per the germline V gene, CDR1 is LGHNA and CDR2 is YSLEER. This CDR3 region has 13 residues. V shed 4 bases and J shed 10 bases, with 14 bases lying between them. CDR3 bases: TGCGCCAGCAGCCCGGATAGCCTCAACGAGCAGTTCTTC. Translating gives CASSPDSLNEQFF.

The CDR3 sequence is CASSSPTSGSYSDTQYF. The CDR3 DNA reads as TGTGCCAGCAGCTCCCCCACTAGCGGGAGTTATTCAGATACGCAGTATTTT. The chain links TRBV7-9 to TRBJ2-3; 11 nucleotides match TRBD2. The V and J ends lost 4 bases and 4 bases, in that order; junction bases with no gene match: 10. Germline loops: CDR1 SEHNR, CDR2 FQNEAQ (reference sequence). The length of the CDR3 is 17 residues. The full variable domain, with the rest looked up from reference TRBV7-9 and TRBJ2-3, is DTGVSQNPRHKITKRGQNVTFRCDPISEHNRLYWYRQTLGQGPEFLTYFQNEAQLEKSRLLSDRFSAERPKGSFSTLEIQRTEQGDSAMYLCASSSPTSGSYSDTQYFGPGTRLTVL.

This chain joins TRBV29-1 and TRBJ2-5, with a tentative D call TRBD2 (5 bases). Germline V CDR1 and CDR2: SQVTM, ANQGSEA. The length of the CDR3 is 12 residues. The V gene lost 1 base and the J gene lost 10 bases, with 13 bases spanning the gap. Here the CDR3 reads CSVEAGELVQYF. CDR3 DNA: TGCAGCGTTGAAGCCGGGGAGCTGGTCCAGTACTTC.

CDR3 bases: TGCGCCAGCAGCCACGGAGGGACAGCTCTAAACACTGAAGCTTTCTTT. Encoded protein: CASSHGGTALNTEAFF. The V and J genes are TRBV4-1 and TRBJ1-1, with 7 positions matching TRBD1. The CDR3 covers 16 residues. The germline CDR1 and CDR2 sequences are MGHRA and YSYEKL. J lost 2 bases, V lost 3 bases, and 9 bases had no gene match.